This T cell receptor beta chain is drawn from a study of blood T cell repertoires in COVID-19 (dated by TCRdb to 2020 to 2021). The study in broad terms: Samples from collaborators originated in the United States, Italy and Spain and spanned both the acute and convalescent phases of COVID-19. Nearly every sample came with metadata listing a de-identified subject ID, COVID-19 status, age in years and sex. Where available, HLA class I and class II types were taken from metadata supplied by the sample provider and were not determined by assay-based typing. Deeply sampled blood TCRbeta repertoires from subjects exposed to, actively infected with, or recovered from COVID-19 were included in the dataset. The samples were drawn from the first 160 participants of the ongoing ImmuneRACE study and from under 1,500 subjects provided by 6 global collaborators. The repertoires were released in a freely available public database intended as a resource for research on the immune response to SARS-CoV-2. The material from the prospective study consisted of cDNA or gDNA derived from T cells, B-cell-depleted T cells, or PBMCs. The investigation overall reported the following: How much clinical and demographic metadata was included differed by source and by participant, and the metadata was provided uncurated.

In regard to this clone: Its recognized antigen is unknown. Per-base qualities were not stored, and no clone one base away is much larger.

The junction shows trimming of 0 bases on V and 3 bases on J, plus 11 bases between the germline ends. The CDR3 runs 15 amino acids, cysteine and phenylalanine included. Here the CDR3 DNA is all that survives: 45 bases in frame from base 1. CDR1 and CDR2 (SNHLY, FYNNEI) derive from the germline V gene. TCRbeta CDR3 regions were amplified from genomic DNA using the immunoSEQ Assay, a bias-controlled multiplex PCR. Regarding the original processing steps: Nucleated cell counts per sample were estimated from amplification of reference gene primers within the assay. To quantify the absolute abundance of each unique TCRbeta CDR3 rearrangement, sequence reads were collapsed and filtered. For each sample, productive Simpson clonality was calculated as the square root of Simpson's diversity index across productive rearrangements. TCRdb took over this immuneACCESS table, retaining in-frame rearrangements with V and J assigned. Such tables are incomplete; in checked studies, under half of the missing clones stem from an unresolved V gene, and the remainder is unexplained. V and J calls and clone size are as listed in that table; D and trimming were resolved from the DNA. The sample yields 250,000 to 350,000 clones; roughly 86% were counted once. Around 0.9% of the sample is held by the ten biggest clonotypes.

Enrolling through a virtual design, the prospective study's participants ranged in age from roughly 18 to 95 years and lived across more than 20 United States geographic areas. In the prospective study, cohorts were assigned on the basis of participant-reported clinical history obtained from a screening survey and a study questionnaire. ImmuneRACE Cohort 3 recovered participants were defined by two consecutive negative NP/OP PCR tests, healthcare professional clearance, or symptom resolution. In the prospective study, whole blood, serum and a nasopharyngeal or oropharyngeal swab were collected from each participant by mobile phlebotomists. Prospective study participants could optionally give additional blood draws and questionnaires over an approximately 2-month period. Before DNA extraction, blood samples from the prospective study were shipped at room temperature or frozen.

This clonotype was obtained from a woman aged 25 to 39 who had recovered from COVID-19. The sequencing input was PBMCs or T cells enriched from blood (not recorded which). The chain was built from TRBV2 and TRBJ1-1; the best D guess is TRBD1, with 6 bases matching. The DNA reads TGTGCCAGCAGTGAAGCGCTCGCAGGGGACACTGAAGCTTTCTTT. This translates into CASSEALAGDTEAFF.